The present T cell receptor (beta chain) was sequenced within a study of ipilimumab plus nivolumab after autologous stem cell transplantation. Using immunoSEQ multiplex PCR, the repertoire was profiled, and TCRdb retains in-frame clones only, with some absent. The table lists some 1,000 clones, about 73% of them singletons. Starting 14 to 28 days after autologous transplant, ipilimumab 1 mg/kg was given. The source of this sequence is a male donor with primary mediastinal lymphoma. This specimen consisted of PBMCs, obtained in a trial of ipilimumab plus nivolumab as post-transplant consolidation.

The CDR3 protein is CASSYQVVAGNTIYF. CDR3 coding DNA: TGTGCCAGCAGCTACCAGGTCGTGGCTGGAAACACCATATATTTT. V and J are TRBV7-9 and TRBJ1-3; D uncertain. The CDR3 is 15 residues long. The germline CDR1 and CDR2 sequences are SEHNR and FQNEAQ (reference sequence). Trimming shortened V by 4 bases and J by 2 bases, and 12 bases separated the two germline ends. The whole variable domain, filled in from reference TRBV7-9 and TRBJ1-3, reads DTGVSQNPRHKITKRGQNVTFRCDPISEHNRLYWYRQTLGQGPEFLTYFQNEAQLEKSRLLSDRFSAERPKGSFSTLEIQRTEQGDSAMYLCASSYQVVAGNTIYFGEGSWLTVV.